These 26 T cell receptor beta chains were all obtained from the same sample, sequenced in a study of T-cell reconstitution after alpha-beta-depleted transplantation in children. The authors prepared the TCRbeta library with unique molecular identifiers. TCRdb re-called the PCR reads through MiXCR, storing one row per CDR3 protein. The repertoire holds approximately 230,000 distinct CDR3 sequences, with about 23% as singletons. The source material was PBMCs, sampled before TCRalphabeta/CD19-depleted stem cell transplant. The receptor source for this set is a girl aged 2-15 years with Fanconi anemia, due to receive a stem cell transplant.

This clonotype was seen many times. CDR3 in DNA: TGCAGCGGGGTAATGTTGGGACAGGGAAAAGGCTACGAGCAGTACTTC. Its translation is CSGVMLGQGKGYEQYF. This rearrangement joins TRBV20-1 to TRBJ2-7; 9 bases line up with TRBD1. The CDR3 contains 16 residues. The germline CDR1 and CDR2 sequences are DFQATT and SNEGSKA (reference sequence).

This clonotype was seen ten or more times. For the CDR3, the DNA is TGTGCCAGCAGCGTCCCCCGGGCCAGATTCTCCTACGAGCAGTACTTC. Translation: CASSVPRARFSYEQYF. The J gene is TRBJ2-7, the V gene TRBV9; D not certain. Germline V lookup: CDR1 SGDLS, CDR2 YYNGEE. Trimming left V 2 bases short and J 0 bases short, with 15 bases between. This CDR3 has 16 residues.

The chain employs TRBV11-2 and TRBJ1-6; unclear D gene. CDR3 length: 14 amino acids. The V and J ends lost 3 bases and 0 bases respectively, with 3 bases between them. The germline V gene has CDR1 SGHAT and CDR2 FQNNGV. The CDR3 protein is CASSLSSYNSPLHF. Written as DNA, the CDR3 is TGTGCCAGCAGCTTGAGCTCCTATAATTCACCCCTCCACTTT.

This clonotype was seen a few times. The chain carries TRBV21-1 and TRBJ2-7. TRBV21-1 is deemed a pseudogene. The CDR3 runs 12 residues. CDR3 bases: TGTGCCAGCAGATACTTCTCCTACGAGCAGTACTTC. As protein: CASRYFSYEQYF.

In its sample, this clonotype was seen many times. This rearrangement joins TRBV7-3 to TRBJ2-3, with D hard to call. V lost 2 bases and J 3 bases, leaving 9 bases between the germline ends. Germline loops: CDR1 SGHTA, CDR2 FQGTGA. The CDR3 covers 14 residues. The CDR3 coding sequence is TGTGCCAGCAGCTTATCCAGGCCTACAGATACGCAGTATTTT. Translated: CASSLSRPTDTQYF.

For the CDR3, the DNA is TGTGCCAGCAGGCAATCTAGCGGTCCAGAGACCCAGTACTTC. This encodes CASRQSSGPETQYF. The chain joins TRBV7-2 to TRBJ2-5; TRBD2 aligns across 7 bases. The CDR3 has 14 residues. The germline V gene encodes CDR1 SGHTA and CDR2 FQGNSA. V lost 6 bases and J lost 4; bases outside the gene matches: 8.

This clonotype was observed many times. This chain uses TRBV20-1 with TRBJ1-1; TRBD1 matches 8 bases. Germline-derived CDR1 and CDR2 are DFQATT and SNEGSKA (reference sequence). The CDR3 has 14 residues. The J segment lost 1 base and the V segment lost 2 bases, leaving 3 bases of the junction unmatched. The CDR3 is CSARQGAGNTEAFF. The CDR3 bases are TGCAGTGCTAGACAGGGGGCGGGGAACACTGAAGCTTTCTTT.

This clonotype was observed a handful of times. J is TRBJ2-7 and V is TRBV20-1; 7 nucleotides align to TRBD1. This CDR3 has 16 amino acids. Per germline, CDR1 DFQATT and CDR2 SNEGSKA (reference sequence). J was trimmed by 1 base and V by 0 bases; bases with no gene match: 9. The CDR3 nucleotides read TGCAGTGCTAGAGAACAGGGGACAATCCTTTCCTACGAGCAGTACTTC. It encodes CSAREQGTILSYEQYF.

The genes are TRBV29-1 and TRBJ1-1; TRBD1 might be the D (5 bases). With 7 bases removed from V and 3 bases from J, the gap between germline ends came to 15 bases. Germline CDR1 and CDR2: SQVTM and ANQGSEA. This CDR3 comprises 13 residues. CDR3 in DNA: TGCAGCGGGACCGGAGGGGCTTACACTGAAGCTTTCTTT. Its protein product is CSGTGGAYTEAFF. The variable domain in full, with the rest retrieved from reference TRBV29-1 and TRBJ1-1, is SAVISQKPSRDICQRGTSLTIQCQVDSQVTMMFWYRQQPGQSLTLIATANQGSEATYESGFVIDKFPISRPNLTFSTLTVSNMSPEDSSIYLCSGTGGAYTEAFFGQGTRLTVV.

In this sample, this clonotype turned up many times. The V call is TRBV12-3 or TRBV12-4, the J call TRBJ1-2; a possible D gene is TRBD1 (6 bases). The length of the CDR3 is 13 residues. V was trimmed by 5 bases and J by 2 bases, leaving 9 bases between them. The CDR3 DNA sequence: TGTGCCAGCAGTAACGGACAGAACTATGGCTACACCTTC. Translated, it gives CASSNGQNYGYTF.

This clonotype has a count of ten or more. The DNA for the CDR3 is TGTGCCACCAGCGACCCAGGGGGCCCGAGCTCCTACGAGCAGTACTTC. Translating gives CATSDPGGPSSYEQYF. The chain joins TRBV15 to TRBJ2-7, with 8 bases lining up with TRBD1. Trimming took 5 bases from V and 0 from J; bases not matched to a gene: 9. The germline V gene encodes CDR1 LNHNV and CDR2 YYDKDF (reference sequence). This CDR3 spans 16 amino acids.

The chain joins TRBV2 to TRBJ2-7; D is undetermined. CDR3 size: 12 residues. Trimming removed 4 bases at V and 6 bases at J, with 10 bases between. CDR1 and CDR2 from the germline V gene are SNHLY and FYNNEI. The CDR3 bases are TGTGCCAGCAGTGCCGGGTTCGGCGAGCAGTACTTC. This codes for CASSAGFGEQYF.

Only one count was recorded for this clonotype. The chain combines TRBV7-9 with TRBJ2-3, with 10 bases lining up with TRBD2. V shed 3 bases and J 6 bases; nucleotides not matched to a gene: 6. From germline, CDR1 is SEHNR and CDR2 FQNEAQ (reference sequence). The CDR3 loop spans 15 amino acids. CDR3 sequence: CASSLASGGGDTQYF. DNA of the CDR3: TGTGCCAGCAGCTTGGCTAGCGGGGGTGGCGATACGCAGTATTTT.

About this clonotype itself: One end of the junction is discordant with germline, which a read error may explain. V gene TRBV5-1 combines with J gene TRBJ1-1; 7 bases line up with TRBD1. CDR1 and CDR2 from the germline V gene are SGHRS and YFSETQ. CDR3 length: 15 amino acids. The CDR3 spells CASSLDSGGLTEVFF. For the CDR3, the DNA is TGCGCCAGCAGCTTGGACTCAGGGGGACTCACTGAAGTTTTCTTT.

This clonotype was seen at least ten times. The rearrangement uses TRBV20-1 and TRBJ2-1; 13 bases line up with TRBD2. The CDR3 extends over 16 amino acids. In germline, CDR1 is DFQATT, CDR2 SNEGSKA (reference sequence). The V gene end was trimmed by 1 base and the J gene end by 7 bases; junction bases not matched to a gene: 7. As DNA, the CDR3 is TGCAGTGCTAGAGGACTAGCGGGGGGTAAATGGAATGAGCAGTTCTTC. Translating it yields CSARGLAGGKWNEQFF.

This clonotype was found a few times. This chain joins TRBV5-6 and TRBJ2-3; TRBD2 might be the D (5 bases). This CDR3 has 16 amino acids. The V and J ends lost 4 bases and 4 bases respectively, with 19 bases between them. Germline V gene sequence: CDR1 SGHDT, CDR2 YYEEEE. This CDR3 is CASSPQVWSGSDTQYF. The DNA of the CDR3 is TGTGCCAGCAGCCCCCAGGTTTGGAGCGGATCAGATACGCAGTATTTT.

This clonotype was detected a few times. The gene calls are TRBV20-1 and TRBJ2-7; 8 bases are shared with TRBD1. CDR1 and CDR2 from the germline V gene are DFQATT and SNEGSKA (reference sequence). V lost 4 bases to trimming and J lost 3 bases; unmatched junction nucleotides: 8. The CDR3 has 14 residues. CDR3: CSAKDQGAFYEQYF. CDR3 bases: TGCAGTGCTAAAGATCAGGGGGCGTTCTACGAGCAGTACTTC.

This clonotype has just a few counts. The chain links TRBV6-1 to TRBJ2-3; 9 positions match TRBD1. The CDR3 has 16 residues. The V gene's germline CDR1 is MNHNS and CDR2 SASEGT. J was trimmed by 3 bases and V by 6 bases; bases with no gene match: 10. The CDR3 is CASSKPPGQGTDTQYF. The CDR3, as DNA: TGTGCCAGCAGCAAACCGCCGGGACAGGGAACAGATACGCAGTATTTT.

This clonotype was detected ten times or more. The rearrangement links TRBV20-1 to TRBJ2-2; D may match TRBD1 or TRBD2 (5 bases each). Germline V lookup: CDR1 DFQATT, CDR2 SNEGSKA (reference sequence). CDR3 length equals 13 residues. The V end was cut by 4 bases, the J end by 0 bases, with 6 bases between. The CDR3 is CSATGPNTGELFF. In nucleotides, the CDR3 is TGCAGTGCTACGGGGCCGAACACCGGGGAGCTGTTTTTT.

V is TRBV18 and J is TRBJ2-7; TRBD2 agrees at 10 bases. The CDR3 runs 15 residues. J gave up 5 bases and V 3 bases, and 7 bases lay outside the gene matches. Germline CDR1 reads KGHSH; CDR2 reads LQKENI. The CDR3 DNA is TGTGCCAGCTCACCCGGAGTTACTAGCGGGGACGAGCAGTACTTC. The encoded protein is CASSPGVTSGDEQYF.

The chain uses TRBV20-1 and TRBJ2-1; possibly TRBD1 for D (5 bases). The ends were cut back, 5 bases at V and 8 bases at J, with 7 bases in the middle. CDR3 length: 10 residues. The germline V gene has CDR1 DFQATT and CDR2 SNEGSKA (reference sequence). The CDR3, as DNA: TGCAGTGCTCAGGGATATGAGCAGTTCTTC. Its translation: CSAQGYEQFF.

The table lists this clonotype with many counts. The gene calls are TRBV29-1 and TRBJ2-7, with unresolved D. The ends were cut back, 7 bases at V and 0 bases at J, with 13 bases in the middle. Germline lookup yields CDR1 SQVTM and CDR2 ANQGSEA. The CDR3 loop spans 13 amino acids. This CDR3 is CSAYIERSYEQYF. The DNA of the CDR3 is TGCAGCGCCTACATCGAGCGCTCCTACGAGCAGTACTTC.

This clonotype was detected a few times. The rearrangement links TRBV20-1 to TRBJ2-1; D unclear. CDR3 size: 14 residues. Trimming took off 0 bases at V and 3 bases at J, with 9 bases between the two ends. Germline-derived CDR1 and CDR2 are DFQATT and SNEGSKA (reference sequence). The CDR3 loop is CSARDVMDYNEQFF. Here the CDR3 DNA reads TGCAGTGCTAGAGATGTAATGGACTACAATGAGCAGTTCTTC.

This clonotype occurred many times. This chain uses TRBV5-6 with TRBJ2-7, with 10 bases matching TRBD1. Per germline, CDR1 SGHDT and CDR2 YYEEEE. The CDR3 covers 14 residues. The V and J ends lost 2 bases and 3 bases, in that order; junction bases with no gene match: 2. The CDR3 DNA reads as TGTGCCAGCAGCTTCGGACAGGGGGACTACGAGCAGTACTTC. Its translation is CASSFGQGDYEQYF.

This chain connects TRBV20-1 to TRBJ1-2, with TRBD1 matching over 9 bases. The CDR3 extends over 12 amino acids. The V segment lost 6 bases and the J segment 6 bases; nucleotides outside the gene matches: 5. The germline V gene has CDR1 DFQATT and CDR2 SNEGSKA (reference sequence). The CDR3 DNA sequence: TGCAGTGCAAGACAGGGGGTGGATGGCTACACCTTC. The encoded protein is CSARQGVDGYTF.

V and J are TRBV28 and TRBJ2-5; a possible D gene is TRBD1 (6 bases). Germline V gene lookup returns CDR1 MDHEN and CDR2 SYDVKM. The CDR3 length is 15 residues. Trimming took 5 bases from V and 3 from J, leaving 16 bases between them. The CDR3 spells CASSRVGQSKETQYF. As DNA, the CDR3 is TGTGCCAGCAGTCGCGTCGGACAGAGCAAAGAGACCCAGTACTTC.